The present entry profiles one TCR beta chain with its context. Antigen: not known. The data stem from a study of CXCR3-negative and CXCR3-positive naive CD8 T cells. Study-wide results and caveats: The TRB CDR3s that CXCR3-positive naive cells carried were more hydrophobic than those of CXCR3-negative naive cells. Whereas both naive subsets had comparably high diversity, memory CD8+ cells had much lower diversity.

In preparing the TRB cDNA libraries, 5' RACE with UMI labels was used. TCRdb re-called the 5' RACE reads and gives one entry per CDR3 protein, without DNA. The listing records fewer than 90,000 distinct CDR3 sequences. The CDR3 length is 18 residues. CDR1 is KGHSH, CDR2 LQKENI, per germline. Each CD8+ T cell subset was flow-sorted in triplicate. Every sort contained around 310,000 cells. Phenotypically, naive CD8+ T cells corresponded to CD45RO-CCR7+CD27+CD95-. This clonotype was sampled from a human donor in good health. Some clones in this sample may be carry-over from other donors' samples. J is TRBJ2-4 and V is TRBV18; TCRdb indicates TRBD1, and absent DNA this call remains unverified. Sequencing was done on a sample of naive CXCR3+ CD8+ T cells from blood. Described subset: CD45RO-CCR7+CD27+CD95- naive CD8+ T cells expressing CXCR3 (TNR3+). The CDR3 sequence: CASSPVVQGLSSKNIQYF.